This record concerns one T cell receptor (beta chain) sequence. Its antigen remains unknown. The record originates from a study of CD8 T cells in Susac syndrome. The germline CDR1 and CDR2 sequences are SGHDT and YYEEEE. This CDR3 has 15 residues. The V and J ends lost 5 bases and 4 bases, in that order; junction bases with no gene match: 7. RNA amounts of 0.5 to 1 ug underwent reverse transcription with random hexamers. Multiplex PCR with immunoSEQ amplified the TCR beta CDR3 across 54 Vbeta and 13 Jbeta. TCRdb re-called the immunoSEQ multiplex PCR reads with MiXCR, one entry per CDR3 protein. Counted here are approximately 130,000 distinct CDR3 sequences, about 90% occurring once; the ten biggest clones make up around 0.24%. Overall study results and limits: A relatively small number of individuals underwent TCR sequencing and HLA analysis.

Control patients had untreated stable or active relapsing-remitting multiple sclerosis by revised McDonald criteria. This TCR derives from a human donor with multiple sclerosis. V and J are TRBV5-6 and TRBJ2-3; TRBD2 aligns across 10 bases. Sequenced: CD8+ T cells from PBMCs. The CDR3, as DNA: TGTGCCAGCAGACCACCTAGCGGGAGCTCAGATACGCAGTATTTT. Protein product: CASRPPSGSSDTQYF.